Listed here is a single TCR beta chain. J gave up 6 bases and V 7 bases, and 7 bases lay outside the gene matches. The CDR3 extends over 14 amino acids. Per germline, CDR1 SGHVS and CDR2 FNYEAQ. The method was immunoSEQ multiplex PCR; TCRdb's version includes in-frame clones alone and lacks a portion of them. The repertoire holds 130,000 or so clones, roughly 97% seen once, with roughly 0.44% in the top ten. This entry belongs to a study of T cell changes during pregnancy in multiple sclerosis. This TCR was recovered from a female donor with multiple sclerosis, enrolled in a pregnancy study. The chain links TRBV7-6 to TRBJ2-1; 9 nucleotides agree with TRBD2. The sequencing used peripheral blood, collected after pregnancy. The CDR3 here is CASTMGLAVNEQFF. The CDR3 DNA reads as TGTGCCAGCACCATGGGACTAGCCGTCAATGAGCAGTTCTTC.